These 25 T cell receptor beta chains originate from one sample sequenced in a study of blood T cell repertoires in COVID-19. Assay: immunoSEQ multiplex PCR; the TCRdb copy retains only in-frame clones and omits some. Here the sample spans about 240,000 clones, around 89% being singletons. Sequenced input: PBMCs or T cells enriched from blood (not recorded which). These receptors all stem from a woman in her 30s who had recovered from COVID-19.

The rearrangement links TRBV7-2 to TRBJ2-2; 7 bases match TRBD2. Germline-derived CDR1 and CDR2 are SGHTA and FQGNSA. The CDR3 is 15 residues long. Germline trimming cut 2 bases from V and 7 bases from J; bases unmatched to any gene: 7. The DNA of the CDR3 is TGTGCCAGCAGCTTACACGCGGGAGTTGACGGGGAGCTGTTTTTT. The encoded protein is CASSLHAGVDGELFF.

The chain couples TRBV7-9 to TRBJ2-1; 9 nucleotides align to TRBD2. Per the germline V gene, CDR1 is SEHNR and CDR2 is FQNEAQ (reference sequence). After removal of 2 bases from V and 10 bases from J, the junction contained 6 bases not matched to a gene. The CDR3 covers 14 residues. The CDR3 is CASSLNGLAYEQFF. The CDR3 DNA sequence: TGTGCCAGCAGCTTAAATGGACTAGCGTACGAGCAGTTCTTC.

This clone was seen a handful of times. The chain combines TRBV5-8 with TRBJ2-1; 7 positions agree with TRBD2. Per germline, CDR1 SGHTS and CDR2 YDEGEE. The junction had 6 bases not matched to a gene; V was cut back by 4 bases and J by 5 bases. This CDR3 has 14 amino acids. CDR3 coding DNA: TGTGCCAGCAGCCCCTGGACTAGTGACAATGAGCAGTTCTTC. Its translation: CASSPWTSDNEQFF.

The rearrangement joins TRBV7-9 to TRBJ2-2, with TRBD1 as a possible D gene (6 bases). CDR1 and CDR2 from the germline V gene are SEHNR and FQNEAQ (reference sequence). Trimming took 4 bases from V and 3 from J, leaving 12 bases between them. The CDR3 extends over 15 amino acids. The CDR3 nucleotides are TGTGCCAGCAGCTCCACGGACAGATACACCGGGGAGCTGTTTTTT. Encoded protein: CASSSTDRYTGELFF.

The chain links TRBV6-6 to TRBJ1-2; 7 bases map to TRBD1. Germline CDR1 MNHNY, CDR2 SVGAGI (reference sequence). V gave up 5 bases and J gave up 8 bases; unmatched junction bases: 8. The length of the CDR3 is 13 residues. CDR3 nucleotide sequence: TGTGCCAGCAGTCAAGACAGGGCGGGAGGCTACACCTTC. Translating gives CASSQDRAGGYTF.

The chain carries TRBV19 and TRBJ2-7; 7 nucleotides align to TRBD2. The CDR3 extends over 12 amino acids. The trim removed 10 bases at V and 6 bases at J, leaving 9 bases unmatched. Germline V CDR1 and CDR2: LNHDA, SQIVND (reference sequence). The CDR3 region is CATGGSLGEQYF. DNA of the CDR3: TGTGCCACGGGAGGTTCACTTGGCGAGCAGTACTTC.

This clone came up a few times. V usage is TRBV9 and J usage is TRBJ1-2; D is perhaps TRBD1 (6 bases). Germline V gene lookup returns CDR1 SGDLS and CDR2 YYNGEE. The CDR3 sequence is 14 residues long. V was trimmed by 3 bases and J by 5 bases, leaving 14 bases between them. The chain's CDR3 is CASSGDTLGYGYTF. CDR3 DNA sequence: TGTGCCAGCAGCGGGGACACTCTTGGGTATGGCTACACCTTC. The full variable domain, rest sourced from reference TRBV9 and TRBJ1-2, is DSGVTQTPKHLITATGQRVTLRCSPRSGDLSVYWYQQSLDQGLQFLIQYYNGEERAKGNILERFSAQQFPDLHSELNLSSLELGDSALYFCASSGDTLGYGYTFGSGTRLTVV.

This chain uses TRBV24-1 with TRBJ2-7; D might be TRBD2 (6 bases). This CDR3 is built from 13 residues. The V end was cut by 2 bases, the J end by 3 bases, with 7 bases between. Germline-derived CDR1 and CDR2 are KGHDR and SFDVKD. CDR3 DNA sequence: TGTGCCACCAGTGATTCGGGACTCTACGAGCAGTACTTC. Translated: CATSDSGLYEQYF.

CDR3 bases: TGTGCCAGCAGCCCCGTGTCTCGAGCGGGAGGAAGAAATGAGCAGTTCTTC. Protein product: CASSPVSRAGGRNEQFF. This rearrangement joins TRBV7-2 to TRBJ2-1; 9 bases are shared with TRBD2. The CDR3 runs 17 residues. The J segment lost 7 bases and the V segment lost 5 bases, leaving 15 bases of the junction unmatched. Germline CDR1 and CDR2: SGHTA and FQGNSA.

The J gene is TRBJ2-3, the V gene TRBV3-1 (or the pseudogene TRBV3-2); TRBD2 matches at 10 bases. The CDR3 consists of 18 residues. The V segment lost 4 bases and the J segment 0 bases; nucleotides outside the gene matches: 10. The germline V gene has CDR1 LGHDT and CDR2 YNNKEL (reference sequence). The CDR3 DNA sequence: TGTGCCAGCAGCCCCCCCTCTGCACTAGCGGGGAGCACAGATACGCAGTATTTT. As protein: CASSPPSALAGSTDTQYF.

This clone was observed once. V gene TRBV29-1 combines with J gene TRBJ2-1; a weak D match, TRBD2 (6 bases). Germline CDR1 is SQVTM and CDR2 is ANQGSEA. The CDR3 is 13 residues long. V shed 7 bases and J shed 7 bases, with 17 bases lying between them. The CDR3 DNA reads TGCAGCGCCCAAGACGGAGGGGCTAATGAGCAGTTCTTC. Translated: CSAQDGGANEQFF.

The chain uses TRBV5-1 and TRBJ2-2; D is unclear. This CDR3 has 14 amino acids. CDR1 is SGHRS and CDR2 is YFSETQ in the germline V gene. V lost 0 bases and J lost 2, with 5 bases in between. The CDR3 spells CASSLDSNTGELFF. The DNA for the CDR3 is TGCGCCAGCAGCTTGGACAGTAACACCGGGGAGCTGTTTTTT.

This clone was counted a few times. J is TRBJ2-1 and V is TRBV4-3, with 9 positions matching TRBD1. This CDR3 contains 16 residues. Looked up from germline, CDR1 is LGHNA and CDR2 is YSLEER. The V gene end was trimmed by 0 bases and the J gene end by 4 bases; junction bases not matched to a gene: 4. The CDR3 loop reads CASSQDQQGAYNEQFF. CDR3 bases: TGCGCCAGCAGCCAAGATCAACAGGGGGCGTACAATGAGCAGTTCTTC.

The rearrangement links TRBV28 to TRBJ1-1, with unresolved D. CDR1 MDHEN and CDR2 SYDVKM come from the germline V gene. Trimming removed 8 bases from V and 0 bases from J, with 19 bases in between. This CDR3 has 16 amino acids. The CDR3 sequence: CASVETRMDLNTEAFF. CDR3 nucleotides: TGTGCCAGCGTTGAAACGCGGATGGACTTGAACACTGAAGCTTTCTTT.

This chain connects TRBV5-1 to TRBJ2-1; TRBD2 agrees at 9 bases. Germline CDR1 and CDR2: SGHRS and YFSETQ. The V segment lost 1 base and the J segment 1 base; nucleotides outside the gene matches: 0. CDR3 length: 15 amino acids. The DNA of the CDR3 is TGCGCCAGCAGCTTGAGCGGGGGGTCCTACAATGAGCAGTTCTTC. This gives the protein CASSLSGGSYNEQFF.

As concerns this clone: Other DNA sequences in this specimen translate into the identical CDR3. The chain is built from TRBV9 and TRBJ1-1, with unresolved D. V was cut by 0 bases and J by 3 bases, with 6 bases left in between. The length of the CDR3 is 13 residues. Germline CDR1 SGDLS, CDR2 YYNGEE. The CDR3 region has the DNA TGTGCCAGCAGCGTAGGAGGATACACTGAAGCTTTCTTT. As protein: CASSVGGYTEAFF.

The chain has TRBV27 and TRBJ1-6; possible D gene TRBD1, 6 bases. This CDR3 has 16 residues. V lost 5 bases, J lost 3 bases, and 14 bases lay in between. Per germline, CDR1 MNHEY and CDR2 SMNVEV (reference sequence). CDR3 region: CASSPSRTVYNSPLHF. In nucleotides, the CDR3 is TGTGCCAGCAGTCCCTCACGGACAGTCTATAATTCACCCCTCCACTTT.

Here the CDR3 DNA reads TGTGCCAGCAGCGTAGGGGGACTAGCGGGAGGGCGTGGAGATACGCAGTATTTT. Translating gives CASSVGGLAGGRGDTQYF. The rearrangement joins TRBV9 to TRBJ2-3; 16 nucleotides match TRBD2. The CDR3 covers 18 residues. Per germline, CDR1 SGDLS and CDR2 YYNGEE. J lost 5 bases, V lost 0 bases, and 6 bases had no gene match.

This clone has a single count. The chain recombines TRBV4-3 with TRBJ2-1; 10 bases align to TRBD2. This CDR3 is 17 amino acids long. Germline assignment: CDR1 LGHNA and CDR2 YSLEER. J gave up 8 bases and V 0 bases, and 10 bases lay outside the gene matches. The CDR3 DNA sequence: TGCGCCAGCAGCCAAGATTGGGCTAGCGGGAGCTTAGATGAGCAGTTCTTC. As protein: CASSQDWASGSLDEQFF.

CDR3 sequence (DNA): TGTGCCAGTAGATCGGTGTTCACAGATACGCAGTATTTT. Its translation: CASRSVFTDTQYF. V gene TRBV19 combines with J gene TRBJ2-3; no definite D call. Trimming took off 6 bases at V and 2 bases at J, with 9 bases between the two ends. The length of the CDR3 is 13 residues. Germline assignment: CDR1 LNHDA and CDR2 SQIVND (reference sequence).

This chain uses TRBV19 with TRBJ2-7; 7 bases are shared with TRBD1. The V and J ends lost 4 bases and 5 bases, in that order; junction bases with no gene match: 11. This CDR3 spans 15 amino acids. CDR1 and CDR2 from the germline V gene are LNHDA and SQIVND (reference sequence). The CDR3, as DNA: TGTGCCAGTAGTAACTTCGGGACAGCGAATCACGAGCAGTACTTC. Translation: CASSNFGTANHEQYF.

The chain combines TRBV27 with TRBJ2-2, with 13 bases that match TRBD2. This CDR3 is 16 amino acids long. CDR1 and CDR2 (germline): MNHEY, SMNVEV (reference sequence). The V segment lost 4 bases and the J segment 5 bases; nucleotides outside the gene matches: 4. CDR3 amino acids: CASSSGTSGTTGELFF. The CDR3 region has the DNA TGTGCCAGCAGTTCCGGGACTAGCGGGACTACCGGGGAGCTGTTTTTT.

The genes are TRBV20-1 and TRBJ1-2; D is possibly TRBD1 (6 bases). CDR1 is DFQATT and CDR2 is SNEGSKA in the germline V gene (reference sequence). The V gene lost 3 bases and the J gene lost 8 bases, with 13 bases spanning the gap. CDR3 length: 12 residues. CDR3 sequence reads: CSASLQDSGYTF. In DNA form, the CDR3 reads TGCAGTGCTAGTCTACAGGACAGCGGCTACACCTTC.

The chain uses TRBV30 and TRBJ2-3; D not resolved. V was cut by 2 bases and J by 6 bases, with 9 bases left in between. Germline V lookup: CDR1 GTSNPN, CDR2 SVGIG (reference sequence). The CDR3 consists of 12 residues. CDR3 residues: CAWSPNRDTQYF. The DNA of the CDR3 is TGTGCCTGGAGTCCTAATCGCGATACGCAGTATTTT.

The chain uses TRBV19 and TRBJ2-3; TRBD2 matches 10 bases. Losses at the gene ends were 3 bases for V and 4 bases for J; bases not matched to a gene: 7. This CDR3 is 16 amino acids long. The germline V gene encodes CDR1 LNHDA and CDR2 SQIVND (reference sequence). The CDR3 DNA reads TGTGCCAGTAGTATTGGACTAGCGGCTGGCGCAGATACGCAGTATTTT. It is translated as CASSIGLAAGADTQYF.